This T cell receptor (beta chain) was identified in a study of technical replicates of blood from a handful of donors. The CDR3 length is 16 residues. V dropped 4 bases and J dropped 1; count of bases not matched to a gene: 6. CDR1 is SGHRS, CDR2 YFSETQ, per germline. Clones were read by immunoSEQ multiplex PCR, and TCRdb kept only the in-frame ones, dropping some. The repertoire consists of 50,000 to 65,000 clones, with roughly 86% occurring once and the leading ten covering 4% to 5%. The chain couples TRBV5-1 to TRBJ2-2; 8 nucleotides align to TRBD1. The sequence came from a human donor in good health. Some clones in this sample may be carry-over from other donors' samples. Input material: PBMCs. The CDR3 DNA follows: TGCGCCAGCAGCATATCCGGGACAGGGAACACCGGGGAGCTGTTTTTT. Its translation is CASSISGTGNTGELFF. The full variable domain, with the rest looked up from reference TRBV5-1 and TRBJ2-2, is KAGVTQTPRYLIKTRGQQVTLSCSPISGHRSVSWYQQTPGQGLQFLFEYFSETQRNKGNFPGRFSGRQFSNSRSEMNVSTLELGDSALYLCASSISGTGNTGELFFGEGSRLTVL.